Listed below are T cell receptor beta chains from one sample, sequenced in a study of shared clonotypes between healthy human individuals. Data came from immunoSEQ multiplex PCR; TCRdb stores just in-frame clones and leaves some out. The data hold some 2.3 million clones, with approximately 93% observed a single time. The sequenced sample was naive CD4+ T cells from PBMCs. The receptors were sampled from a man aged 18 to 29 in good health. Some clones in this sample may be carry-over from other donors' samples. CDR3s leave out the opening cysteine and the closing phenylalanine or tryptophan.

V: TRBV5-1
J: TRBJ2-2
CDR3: ASSSRTVTNTGELF

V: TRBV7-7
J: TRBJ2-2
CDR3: ASSRLAGATGELF

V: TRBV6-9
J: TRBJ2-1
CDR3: ARTNSQGAGEQF

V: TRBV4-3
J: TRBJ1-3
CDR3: ASSQGPHTGQGLTDTIY

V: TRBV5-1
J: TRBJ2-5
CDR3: ASSPLGTPQETQY

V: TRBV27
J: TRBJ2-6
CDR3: ASSAPGQGSGANVLT

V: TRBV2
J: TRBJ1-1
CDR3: ATSSGGWRVTEAF

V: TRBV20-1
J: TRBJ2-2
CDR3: SAEKTGELF

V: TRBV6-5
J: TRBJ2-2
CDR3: ASSYGTRRGGELF

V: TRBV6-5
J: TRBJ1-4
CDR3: ASSIRQGSVEKLF

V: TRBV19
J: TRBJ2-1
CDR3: ASSPPGSAHYNEQF

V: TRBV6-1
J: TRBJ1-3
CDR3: ASSEGTGARKAGNTIY

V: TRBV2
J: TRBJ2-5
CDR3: ASFVGLAGSAGTQY

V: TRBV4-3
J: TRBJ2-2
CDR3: ASSQDLPNGELF